The following is a TCR beta chain sequence with its context. At least ten counts were recorded for this clonotype. Its binding antigen is unknown. Base qualities are not provided; no much larger clone lies one nucleotide away. The sample belongs to a study of T-cell reconstitution after alpha-beta-depleted transplantation in children (dated by TCRdb to the mid-2010s). The study in broad terms: The study quantitatively tracked T-cell immune reconstitution after TCRalphabeta/CD19-depleted allogeneic hematopoietic cell transplantation in children using TCR repertoire profiling.

Compared with germline, V lacks 2 bases and J lacks 7 bases; bases without a gene match: 6. Looking up the germline V gene yields CDR1 SGDLS and CDR2 YYNGEE. Spanning cysteine to phenylalanine, the CDR3 consists of 14 amino acids. The read is trimmed to its CDR3 DNA, 42 bases read in frame from base 1. Libraries were made using PCR. The listed sequencing device is Illumina HiSeq 2500. To normalize quantification of the TCRbeta repertoire, the TCR libraries were built with molecular barcoding that relied on unique molecular identifiers. The public sequencing data were trimmed at Q25 with fastp and processed into clonotypes with MiXCR by TCRdb, which kept only in-frame beta chains. Rows matching on CDR3 protein sequence are summarized as one entry with the most common DNA and genes. For this sample the table gives about 480,000 distinct CDR3 sequences, of which about an eighth were detected only once. The ten largest clones capture under 7% of the sample.

The chain joins TRBV9 to TRBJ2-1; 7 of the junction bases match TRBD2. This specimen consisted of PBMCs from the stem cell graft donor, obtained from the stem cell graft. This TCR derives from a human donor who donated a stem cell graft to a child with combined immunodeficiency. The bases are TGTGCCAGCAGCGTCGACGGGAGGCGGAATGAGCAGTTCTTC. It is translated as CASSVDGRRNEQFF.